These 10 T cell receptor beta chains were all obtained from the same sample, sequenced in a study of blood T cell repertoires in COVID-19. TCRdb's copy holds only in-frame clones and misses some; the assay was immunoSEQ multiplex PCR. The table has 180,000 or so clones, 70% to 90% seen once; the top ten hold 3.5% to 5%. The sample was peripheral blood. These receptors were taken from a woman under 40 with acute or convalescent COVID-19.

This sequence joins TRBV5-1 and TRBJ2-3; D not certain. The CDR3 has 14 residues. Germline V gives CDR1 SGHRS, CDR2 YFSETQ. Trimming took 0 bases from V and 4 from J, leaving 9 bases between them. This chain's CDR3 is CASSLEAGPDTQYF. The CDR3, as DNA: TGCGCCAGCAGCTTGGAGGCAGGTCCAGATACGCAGTATTTT.

The gene calls are TRBV12-5 and TRBJ2-7; 7 bases are a match to TRBD1. Per germline, CDR1 LGHNT and CDR2 FRNRAP. Unmatched junction bases numbered 6, after V lost 7 bases and J lost 3 bases. The CDR3 is 13 residues long. CDR3 DNA sequence: TGTGCTAGTGCCTATGACAGGGTCTACGAGCAGTACTTC. It translates to CASAYDRVYEQYF.

The chain links TRBV6-4 to TRBJ2-7; 7 nucleotides align to TRBD2. V gave up 8 bases and J gave up 6 bases; unmatched junction bases: 13. Germline CDR1 and CDR2: MRHNA and SNTAGT. The CDR3 has 14 residues. DNA of the CDR3: TGTGCCAGCGCCTCGGGACTACCCTCCGGCGAGCAGTACTTC. As protein: CASASGLPSGEQYF.

This clone has a handful of counts. This chain links TRBV7-2 with TRBJ2-7; the D gene is possibly TRBD1 (6 bases). This CDR3 is 15 amino acids long. In germline, CDR1 is SGHTA, CDR2 FQGNSA. Trimming cost V 5 bases and J 5 bases, with 19 bases left between them. CDR3 protein: CASSPTLNPGDEQYF. The CDR3 DNA reads as TGTGCCAGCAGCCCTACCCTTAACCCAGGGGACGAGCAGTACTTC. The full variable domain, completed using reference TRBV7-2 and TRBJ2-7, is GAGVSQSPSNKVTEKGKDVELRCDPISGHTALYWYRQSLGQGLEFLIYFQGNSAPDKSGLPSDRFSAERTGGSVSTLTIQRTQQEDSAVYLCASSPTLNPGDEQYFGPGTRLTVT.

J is TRBJ2-5 and V is TRBV7-2; D remains unclear. Per the germline V gene, CDR1 is SGHTA and CDR2 is FQGNSA. Trimming left V 1 base short and J 7 bases short, with 4 bases between. The CDR3 totals 11 residues. For the CDR3, the DNA is TGTGCCAGCAGCTTAGACGGGACCCAGTACTTC. Amino acids: CASSLDGTQYF. Variable domain in full (rest from reference TRBV7-2 and TRBJ2-5): GAGVSQSPSNKVTEKGKDVELRCDPISGHTALYWYRQSLGQGLEFLIYFQGNSAPDKSGLPSDRFSAERTGGSVSTLTIQRTQQEDSAVYLCASSLDGTQYFGPGTRLLVL.

The chain carries TRBV7-2 and TRBJ2-3, with D tentatively TRBD2 (5 bases). Germline V gene lookup returns CDR1 SGHTA and CDR2 FQGNSA. The CDR3 extends over 16 amino acids. The V end lost 1 base, the J end lost 5 bases, and 16 bases lay between the germline ends. The CDR3 nucleotides read TGTGCCAGCAGCTTAGGGCGCGGGCTAGCCGGAGATACGCAGTATTTT. Translation: CASSLGRGLAGDTQYF.

Notes on this clone: An end of the junction differs from the germline gene, which may be a read error. The rearrangement joins TRBV7-7 to TRBJ2-5; possibly TRBD2 for D (6 bases). The CDR3 sequence is 14 residues long. Germline V lookup: CDR1 SSHAT, CDR2 FNYEAQ (reference sequence). In DNA form, the CDR3 reads TGTGCTAGCAGCTTAGGACTATGGGTGGGGACCCAGTACTTC. It yields the protein CASSLGLWVGTQYF.

The gene calls are TRBV21-1 and TRBJ1-6; the tabulated D call, TRBD1, remains unverified against the DNA. TRBV21-1 is shown as a pseudogene. The CDR3 covers 17 residues. CDR3: CASGTGQILLLGSPLHF. In DNA form, the CDR3 reads TGTGCCTCCGGGACGGGACAGATCTTACTCCTGGGCTCACCCCTCCACTTT.

CDR3 sequence: CAISERGLGFDYGYTF. DNA for the CDR3: TGTGCCATCAGTGAAAGGGGGCTGGGGTTTGACTATGGCTACACCTTC. V and J are TRBV10-3 and TRBJ1-2; 7 nucleotides align to TRBD1. CDR3 size: 16 residues. Germline CDR1 and CDR2: ENHRY and SYGVKD. Trimming cost V 3 bases and J 3 bases; bases outside gene matches: 10.

V is TRBV7-2 and J is TRBJ2-7; 8 bases agree with TRBD2. The germline V gene has CDR1 SGHTA and CDR2 FQGNSA. CDR3 length: 16 residues. V was pared by 3 bases and J by 5 bases, with 12 bases of the junction left unmatched. The CDR3 spells CASSFISGRVSDEQYF. CDR3 DNA sequence: TGTGCCAGCAGCTTTATCAGCGGGAGAGTCTCAGACGAGCAGTACTTC.